One and the same sample provided the 2 T cell receptor beta chains below, sequenced in a study of cytomegalovirus exposure and HLA in healthy donors. The primer mix had 60 Vbeta and 13 Jbeta primers. The repertoire was sequenced with immunoSEQ multiplex PCR; TCRdb's copy has only in-frame clones and lacks some. Of 110,000 to 150,000 clones in the sample, 75% to 90% are singletons; the top ten hold 4.5%. The sequenced material came from PBMCs. The receptors shown here come from a man aged 40-49 years in good health and CMV-seronegative.

The rearrangement joins TRBV5-1 to TRBJ2-5; TRBD1 matches 10 bases. The germline CDR1 and CDR2 sequences are SGHRS and YFSETQ. The CDR3 totals 14 residues. V lost 5 bases, J lost 4 bases, and 5 bases stayed unmatched. The CDR3 region is CASRTGTGVETQYF. CDR3 DNA: TGCGCCAGCAGGACCGGGACAGGGGTAGAGACCCAGTACTTC.

This clone was counted a few times. The V gene is TRBV7-9, the J gene TRBJ1-5; no clear D gene. V lost 3 bases to trimming and J lost 4 bases, with 4 bases between them. Germline lookup yields CDR1 SEHNR and CDR2 FQNEAQ (reference sequence). The CDR3 length is 12 residues. CDR3 loop: CASSLENQPQHF. The CDR3 coding sequence is TGTGCCAGCAGCTTGGAGAATCAGCCCCAGCATTTT. Variable domain in full (rest from reference TRBV7-9 and TRBJ1-5): DTGVSQNPRHKITKRGQNVTFRCDPISEHNRLYWYRQTLGQGPEFLTYFQNEAQLEKSRLLSDRFSAERPKGSFSTLEIQRTEQGDSAMYLCASSLENQPQHFGDGTRLSIL.